The 23 T cell receptor beta chains below all came from one sample that was sequenced in a study of blood T cell repertoires in COVID-19. Method: immunoSEQ multiplex PCR; TCRdb's copy keeps in-frame clones and lacks some. The table includes over 35,000 clones, approximately 79% detected once. The sample was peripheral blood. These receptors were collected from a man aged 70 or older with acute or convalescent COVID-19.

The V and J genes are TRBV7-9 and TRBJ2-3; D might be TRBD2 (6 bases). The length of the CDR3 is 15 residues. V gave up 1 base and J gave up 1 base, with 9 bases separating them. Germline V gives CDR1 SEHNR, CDR2 FQNEAQ (reference sequence). DNA for the CDR3: TGTGCCAGCAGCTTAGTGGCTAGCGGCACAGATACGCAGTATTTT. It codes for CASSLVASGTDTQYF.

This sequence joins TRBV7-9 and TRBJ1-2; 9 positions agree with TRBD1. Losses at the gene ends were 5 bases for V and 6 bases for J; bases not matched to a gene: 16. Germline V CDR1 and CDR2: SEHNR, FQNEAQ (reference sequence). This CDR3 comprises 17 residues. The CDR3 DNA sequence: TGTGCCAGCAGCCGCCAAATGGTTACAGGGGGCCATGATGGCTACACCTTC. It is translated as CASSRQMVTGGHDGYTF.

This clone showed up just a few times. The chain has TRBV11-1 and TRBJ1-1; TRBD1 matches at 9 bases. J gave up 1 base and V 4 bases, and 4 bases lay outside the gene matches. The CDR3 totals 15 residues. Per germline, CDR1 SGHAT and CDR2 FQDESV (reference sequence). The CDR3 DNA is TGTGCCAGCAGCTCCTCGACAGGGGGGAACACTGAAGCTTTCTTT. As protein: CASSSSTGGNTEAFF.

This clone showed up just a few times. The chain employs TRBV7-9 and TRBJ2-3, with 7 bases aligning to TRBD1. With 5 bases clipped from V and 9 bases from J, the junction kept 5 bases outside the gene matches. Germline loops: CDR1 SEHNR, CDR2 FQNEAQ (reference sequence). The CDR3 length is 12 residues. CDR3 DNA: TGTGCCAGCAGCCCGACAGGGAACACGCAGTATTTT. Residues: CASSPTGNTQYF. The full variable domain, with the rest looked up from reference TRBV7-9 and TRBJ2-3, is DTGVSQNPRHKITKRGQNVTFRCDPISEHNRLYWYRQTLGQGPEFLTYFQNEAQLEKSRLLSDRFSAERPKGSFSTLEIQRTEQGDSAMYLCASSPTGNTQYFGPGTRLTVL.

The chain links TRBV11-1 to TRBJ1-1; 9 nucleotides align to TRBD1. There are 15 residues in the CDR3. Germline values: CDR1 SGHAT, CDR2 FQDESV (reference sequence). With 5 bases clipped from V and 2 bases from J, the junction kept 6 bases outside the gene matches. CDR3 sequence reads: CASSPRDRVNTEAFF. CDR3 DNA sequence: TGTGCCAGCAGCCCCAGGGACAGGGTTAACACTGAAGCTTTCTTT.

The chain carries TRBV4-3 and TRBJ2-7, with no clear D. Trimming shortened V by 0 bases and J by 7 bases, and 13 bases separated the two germline ends. Germline CDR1 is LGHNA and CDR2 is YSLEER. This CDR3 region has 14 residues. This chain's CDR3 is CASSQELRVTEQYF. The CDR3 coding sequence is TGCGCCAGCAGCCAAGAGCTTAGAGTCACTGAGCAGTACTTC.

CDR3 in amino acids: CSAPQETQYF. The CDR3, as DNA: TGCAGTGCTCCTCAAGAGACCCAGTACTTC. The chain links TRBV20-1 to TRBJ2-5; no definite D call. In germline, CDR1 is DFQATT, CDR2 SNEGSKA (reference sequence). Trimming pared 5 bases from V and 2 bases from J, leaving 3 bases between. CDR3 size: 10 residues.

The chain links TRBV6-5 to TRBJ2-1; tentative D call: TRBD2 (6 bases). The CDR3 spans 16 residues. The V end lost 2 bases, the J end lost 0 bases, and 11 bases lay between the germline ends. CDR1 MNHEY and CDR2 SVGAGI come from the germline V gene. In DNA form, the CDR3 reads TGTGCCAGCAGTTACCGACTAGAGAGCTCCTACAATGAGCAGTTCTTC. It yields the protein CASSYRLESSYNEQFF.

This chain uses TRBV6-1 with TRBJ1-2; 7 bases are shared with TRBD1. The CDR3 is made up of 15 amino acids. Germline V lookup: CDR1 MNHNS, CDR2 SASEGT. V shed 3 bases and J 5 bases; nucleotides not matched to a gene: 9. The CDR3 loop reads CASSDRGGAGYGYTF. CDR3 nucleotides: TGTGCCAGCAGTGATAGAGGGGGCGCGGGGTATGGCTACACCTTC.

CDR3 amino acids: CSARTGQSTGNTIYF. The CDR3 region has the DNA TGCAGCGCGAGAACAGGGCAATCAACTGGAAACACCATATATTTT. This sequence joins TRBV29-1 and TRBJ1-3, with D possibly TRBD1 on 6 matching bases. Germline V gene data show CDR1 as SQVTM and CDR2 as ANQGSEA. The V and J ends lost 7 bases and 2 bases respectively, with 18 bases between them. The CDR3 has 15 residues. Full variable domain (remainder filled in from reference TRBV29-1 and TRBJ1-3): SAVISQKPSRDICQRGTSLTIQCQVDSQVTMMFWYRQQPGQSLTLIATANQGSEATYESGFVIDKFPISRPNLTFSTLTVSNMSPEDSSIYLCSARTGQSTGNTIYFGEGSWLTVV.

As to this clone: Different DNA sequences within this sample yield the same CDR3. The V and J genes are TRBV5-1 and TRBJ2-1, with D tentatively TRBD2 (5 bases). CDR1 and CDR2 from the germline V gene are SGHRS and YFSETQ. The CDR3 sequence is 15 residues long. With 0 bases removed from V and 0 bases from J, the gap between germline ends came to 7 bases. The CDR3: CASSLDGSSYNEQFF. As DNA, the CDR3 is TGCGCCAGCAGCTTGGATGGGAGCTCCTACAATGAGCAGTTCTTC.

The J gene is TRBJ1-1, the V gene TRBV19; a weak D match, TRBD1 (6 bases). The length of the CDR3 is 12 residues. Germline V gene data show CDR1 as LNHDA and CDR2 as SQIVND (reference sequence). Trimming removed 11 bases from V and 4 bases from J, with 14 bases in between. The CDR3 nucleotides are TGTGCCTGTACAGGGATTATCACTGAAGCTTTCTTT. This sequence encodes CACTGIITEAFF.

This chain joins TRBV28 and TRBJ1-1, with TRBD1 matching over 10 bases. Per germline, CDR1 MDHEN and CDR2 SYDVKM. This CDR3 region has 13 residues. The J segment lost 5 bases and the V segment lost 6 bases, leaving 3 bases of the junction unmatched. Written as DNA, the CDR3 is TGTGCCAGCAGCCGGGACAGGGGAACTGAAGCTTTCTTT. It is translated as CASSRDRGTEAFF.

The DNA of the CDR3 is TGTGCCAGCAGATCGGCGCAGCGGTCGGGTGGCTACACCTTC. As protein: CASRSAQRSGGYTF. This chain connects TRBV6-5 to TRBJ1-2; no definite D call. The germline gives CDR1 MNHEY, CDR2 SVGAGI. The CDR3 is 14 amino acids. Trimming took 6 bases from V and 7 from J, leaving 18 bases between them.

In this sample, this clone turned up once. The chain couples TRBV9 to TRBJ1-3; possible D gene TRBD1, 6 bases. Trimming took 3 bases from V and 0 from J, leaving 16 bases between them. The germline gives CDR1 SGDLS, CDR2 YYNGEE. This CDR3 is 17 amino acids long. In DNA form, the CDR3 reads TGTGCCAGCAGCGCCCATACTACAGGGAGCTCTGGAAACACCATATATTTT. This sequence encodes CASSAHTTGSSGNTIYF.

This clone was detected once. The chain has TRBV28 and TRBJ2-5; 7 positions agree with TRBD1. The trim removed 5 bases at V and 7 bases at J, leaving 7 bases unmatched. This CDR3 comprises 13 residues. CDR1 is MDHEN, CDR2 SYDVKM, per germline. For the CDR3, the DNA is TGTGCCAGCAGTAGAACAGGGGTAGGGACCCAGTACTTC. Translation gives CASSRTGVGTQYF.

In this sample, this clone turned up a few times. The chain couples TRBV5-4 to TRBJ1-2; D gene unclear. V was shortened by 1 base and J by 0 bases, with 7 bases between the two germline ends. The CDR3 contains 14 residues. Per the germline V gene, CDR1 is SGHNT and CDR2 is YYREEE (reference sequence). The CDR3 is CASSLFGTNYGYTF. The CDR3, as DNA: TGTGCCAGCAGCTTGTTCGGGACTAACTATGGCTACACCTTC.

This sequence joins TRBV6-2 or TRBV6-3 and TRBJ1-5; TRBD1 agrees at 9 bases. From germline, CDR1 is MNHEY and CDR2 SVGEGT. Unmatched junction bases numbered 5, after V lost 1 base and J lost 4 bases. The CDR3 runs 16 residues. This CDR3 reads CASSYFGQGFNQPQHF. The CDR3, as DNA: TGTGCCAGCAGTTACTTCGGACAGGGGTTTAATCAGCCCCAGCATTTT.

The V and J genes are TRBV7-9 and TRBJ1-1; possible D gene TRBD1, 5 bases. The CDR3 covers 16 residues. Trimming cost V 1 base and J 4 bases, with 16 bases left between them. CDR1 SEHNR and CDR2 FQNEAQ come from the germline V gene (reference sequence). CDR3: CASSLGNQGVRTEAFF. DNA of the CDR3: TGTGCCAGCAGCTTAGGAAATCAGGGCGTGCGCACTGAAGCTTTCTTT.

V and J are TRBV27 and TRBJ1-1, with D possibly matching TRBD1 (5 bases). The CDR3 covers 14 residues. V was trimmed by 6 bases and J by 1 base, leaving 12 bases between them. CDR1 and CDR2 from the germline V gene are MNHEY and SMNVEV (reference sequence). The CDR3 region is CASSFVGANTEAFF. The CDR3 DNA reads TGTGCCAGCAGCTTCGTTGGGGCGAACACTGAAGCTTTCTTT.

The chain links TRBV5-4 to TRBJ2-1; the match to TRBD2 covers 11 bases. Losses at the gene ends were 4 bases for V and 7 bases for J; bases not matched to a gene: 10. Germline values: CDR1 SGHNT, CDR2 YYREEE (reference sequence). The CDR3 is made up of 16 amino acids. The CDR3 loop reads CASSTSGRGAVNEQFF. The DNA of the CDR3 is TGTGCCAGCAGCACTAGCGGGAGAGGGGCTGTAAATGAGCAGTTCTTC. Full variable domain (remainder filled in from reference TRBV5-4 and TRBJ2-1): ETGVTQSPTHLIKTRGQQVTLRCSSQSGHNTVSWYQQALGQGPQFIFQYYREEENGRGNFPPRFSGLQFPNYSSELNVNALELDDSALYLCASSTSGRGAVNEQFFGPGTRLTVL.

This clone is medium-sized (0.01 to 0.1%). The rearrangement links TRBV2 to TRBJ2-7; maybe TRBD2 (5 bases). This CDR3 is built from 15 residues. V was shortened by 7 bases and J by 0 bases, with 16 bases between the two germline ends. Germline assignment: CDR1 SNHLY and CDR2 FYNNEI. The DNA for the CDR3 is TGTGCCAGCACCGCCTTAGCGATCAGCTCCTACGAGCAGTACTTC. Amino acid sequence: CASTALAISSYEQYF.

This clone occurred once. This clone may be a read error of a much larger clone one base away. The rearrangement uses TRBV5-1 and TRBJ2-7, with 7 bases identical to TRBD1. This CDR3 is 14 amino acids long. Germline assignment: CDR1 SGHRS and CDR2 YFSETQ. Trimming at V came to 0 bases and at J to 3 bases, leaving 3 bases not matched to a gene. The CDR3 spells CASSLEGQSYEQYF. CDR3 bases: TGCGCCAGCAGCTTGGAGGGACAGAGCTACGAGCAGTACTTC. Using reference TRBV5-1 and TRBJ2-7 for the parts outside the CDR3, the full variable domain is KAGVTQTPRYLIKTRGQQVTLSCSPISGHRSVSWYQQTPGQGLQFLFEYFSETQRNKGNFPGRFSGRQFSNSRSEMNVSTLELGDSALYLCASSLEGQSYEQYFGPGTRLTVT.